This T cell receptor (beta chain) was found in a study of response to subunit inactivated influenza vaccine. There are a few counts of this clonotype. Germline CDR1 and CDR2: MDHEN and SYDVKM. CDR3 length equals 15 residues. V was shortened by 0 bases and J by 4 bases, with 10 bases between the two germline ends. TCRdb re-called the RT-PCR reads through MiXCR, storing one row per CDR3 protein. The sample contains about 540,000 distinct CDR3 sequences, 20% to 25% of which appear only once. This sample also appeared in a second study, on T cells expressing NK-cell markers. Per that paper: Production of TCR beta cDNA relied on 5'RACE template switching with UMIs.

The clonotype originates from a man aged 50 to 60 who received an inactivated influenza vaccine. The rearrangement uses TRBV28 and TRBJ1-5; no definite D call. The specimen comprised CD4+ T cells sorted from PBMCs, sampled roughly 12 days after vaccination. CDR3 residues: CASSLWRTTNQPQHF. Here the CDR3 DNA reads TGTGCCAGCAGTTTATGGCGGACTACTAATCAGCCCCAGCATTTT.